The entry below describes one TCR beta chain. What it binds is not known. This record belongs to a study of radiation and T cells in renal cell carcinoma. For the study at large: Nephrectomy followed 15 Gy stereotactic body radiation by 4 weeks. Points from the study as a whole: Top tumor clonotypes rose in blood 2 weeks post-radiation, then contracted. Without pretreatment biopsies, baseline tumor clonotype presence was undetermined.

Time point defined: baseline pretreatment blood. Treatment: 15 Gy SBRT to primary tumor, nephrectomy 4 weeks later. TCRdb keeps only in-frame clones here, not all; method: immunoSEQ multiplex PCR. The sample holds 40,000 to 50,000 clones, 83% seen once. The sequence was obtained from an older woman with renal cell carcinoma. Sequencing used blood, obtained from a patient whose treatment included radiotherapy and nephrectomy.

The CDR3 DNA follows: TGTGCCAGCAGTGACGTGGATCCTGGTCAGGGCTACACCTTC. Translation: CASSDVDPGQGYTF. The gene calls are TRBV25-1 and TRBJ1-2; no definite D call. Trimming left V 3 bases short and J 8 bases short, with 16 bases between. The CDR3 runs to 14 residues. Germline V gene sequence: CDR1 MGHDK, CDR2 SYGVNS.